These 5 T cell receptor beta chains share one sample of origin, sequenced in a study of T cell changes during pregnancy in multiple sclerosis. Assay used: immunoSEQ multiplex PCR; TCRdb lists only in-frame clones, some missing. The sample contains tens of thousands of clones, about 92% of which appear only once. The sequences come from peripheral blood, collected before pregnancy. The receptors stem from a female donor with multiple sclerosis, enrolled in a pregnancy study.

This rearrangement joins TRBV30 to TRBJ1-1; D uncertain. Trimming removed 4 bases at V and 3 bases at J, with 6 bases between. Germline lookup yields CDR1 GTSNPN and CDR2 SVGIG (reference sequence). This CDR3 contains 11 residues. CDR3 sequence: CAWTGYTEAFF. CDR3 nucleotides: TGTGCCTGGACGGGTTACACTGAAGCTTTCTTT.

CDR3 sequence reads: CAISPGTGSYEKLFF. The CDR3 DNA reads TGTGCCATCAGCCCCGGGACAGGGTCTTATGAAAAACTGTTTTTT. The rearrangement uses TRBV10-3 and TRBJ1-4; 9 bases are a match to TRBD1. CDR1 ENHRY and CDR2 SYGVKD come from the germline V gene. The CDR3 is 15 amino acids. V shed 6 bases and J 6 bases; nucleotides not matched to a gene: 8.

This chain uses TRBV19 with TRBJ1-3; D remains unclear. The germline gives CDR1 LNHDA, CDR2 SQIVND (reference sequence). Trimming removed 5 bases from V and 3 bases from J, with 14 bases in between. This CDR3 is 15 amino acids long. CDR3 DNA sequence: TGTGCCAGTAGTCCCCTTGCGCCAGGTGGAAACACCATATATTTT. Protein product: CASSPLAPGGNTIYF. Drawing the rest from reference TRBV19 and TRBJ1-3, the complete variable domain is DGGITQSPKYLFRKEGQNVTLSCEQNLNHDAMYWYRQDPGQGLRLIYYSQIVNDFQKGDIAEGYSVSREKKESFPLTVTSAQKNPTAFYLCASSPLAPGGNTIYFGEGSWLTVV.

J is TRBJ2-1 and V is TRBV30; D gene uncertain. Germline CDR1 is GTSNPN and CDR2 is SVGIG (reference sequence). This CDR3 is built from 13 residues. CDR3 loop: CVWALSSYNEQFF. As DNA, the CDR3 is TGTGTATGGGCTCTGAGCTCCTACAATGAGCAGTTCTTC.

The V call is TRBV9, the J call TRBJ1-1; TRBD1 matches 7 bases. The trim removed 3 bases at V and 6 bases at J, leaving 11 bases unmatched. Germline V gene sequence: CDR1 SGDLS, CDR2 YYNGEE. The CDR3 contains 15 residues. CDR3 residues: CASSAPAGGLSEAFF. Here the CDR3 DNA reads TGTGCCAGCAGCGCGCCCGCAGGGGGTCTCTCTGAAGCTTTCTTT. Drawing the rest from reference TRBV9 and TRBJ1-1, the complete variable domain is DSGVTQTPKHLITATGQRVTLRCSPRSGDLSVYWYQQSLDQGLQFLIQYYNGEERAKGNILERFSAQQFPDLHSELNLSSLELGDSALYFCASSAPAGGLSEAFFGQGTRLTVV.